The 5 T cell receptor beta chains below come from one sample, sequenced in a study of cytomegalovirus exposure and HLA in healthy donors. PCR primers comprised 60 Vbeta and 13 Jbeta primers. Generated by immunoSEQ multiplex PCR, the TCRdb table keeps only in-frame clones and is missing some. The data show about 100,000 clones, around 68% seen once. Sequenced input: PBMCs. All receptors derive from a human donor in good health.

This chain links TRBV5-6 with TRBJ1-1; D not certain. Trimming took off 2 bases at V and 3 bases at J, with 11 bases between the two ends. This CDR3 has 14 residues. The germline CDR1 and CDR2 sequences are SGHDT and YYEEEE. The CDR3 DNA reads TGTGCCAGCAGCTTAGGAGCGAGGGACACTGAAGCTTTCTTT. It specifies CASSLGARDTEAFF.

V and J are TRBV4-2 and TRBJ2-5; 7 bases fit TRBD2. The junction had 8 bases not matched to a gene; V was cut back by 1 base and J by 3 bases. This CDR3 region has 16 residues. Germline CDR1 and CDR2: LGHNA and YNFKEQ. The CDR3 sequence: CASSQVISGPEETQYF. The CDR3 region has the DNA TGTGCCAGCAGCCAAGTGATTAGCGGGCCGGAAGAGACCCAGTACTTC.

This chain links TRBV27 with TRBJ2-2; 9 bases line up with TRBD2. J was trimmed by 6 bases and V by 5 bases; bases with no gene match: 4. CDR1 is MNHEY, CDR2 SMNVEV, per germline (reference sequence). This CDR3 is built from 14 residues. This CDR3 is CASSLRGRAGELFF. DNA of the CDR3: TGTGCCAGCAGTCTACGCGGGAGGGCCGGGGAGCTGTTTTTT.

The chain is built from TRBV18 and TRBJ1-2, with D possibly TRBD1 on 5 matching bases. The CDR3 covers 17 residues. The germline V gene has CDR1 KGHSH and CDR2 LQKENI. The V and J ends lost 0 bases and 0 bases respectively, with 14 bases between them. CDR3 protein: CASSPPGRDSSNYGYTF. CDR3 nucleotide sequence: TGTGCCAGCTCACCACCGGGACGGGACTCCTCTAACTATGGCTACACCTTC.

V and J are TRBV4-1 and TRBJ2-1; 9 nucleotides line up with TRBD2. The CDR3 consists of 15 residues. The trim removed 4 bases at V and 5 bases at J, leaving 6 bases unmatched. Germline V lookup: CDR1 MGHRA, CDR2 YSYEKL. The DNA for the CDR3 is TGCGCCAGCAGCCCCCGAGTAGCGGGAGACAATGAGCAGTTCTTC. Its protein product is CASSPRVAGDNEQFF.